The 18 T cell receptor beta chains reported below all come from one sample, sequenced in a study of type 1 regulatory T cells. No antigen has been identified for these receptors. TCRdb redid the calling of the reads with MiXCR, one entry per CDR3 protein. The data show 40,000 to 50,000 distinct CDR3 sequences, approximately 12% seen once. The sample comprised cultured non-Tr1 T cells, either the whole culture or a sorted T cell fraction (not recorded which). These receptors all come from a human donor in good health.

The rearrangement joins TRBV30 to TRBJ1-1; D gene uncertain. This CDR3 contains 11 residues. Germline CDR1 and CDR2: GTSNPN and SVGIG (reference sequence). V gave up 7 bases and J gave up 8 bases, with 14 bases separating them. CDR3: CAFGKELEAFF. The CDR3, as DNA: TGTGCCTTCGGGAAGGAATTGGAAGCTTTCTTT. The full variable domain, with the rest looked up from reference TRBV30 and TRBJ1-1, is SQTIHQWPATLVQPVGSPLSLECTVEGTSNPNLYWYRQAAGRGLQLLFYSVGIGQISSEVPQNLSASRPQDRQFILSSKKLLLSDSGFYLCAFGKELEAFFGQGTRLTVV.

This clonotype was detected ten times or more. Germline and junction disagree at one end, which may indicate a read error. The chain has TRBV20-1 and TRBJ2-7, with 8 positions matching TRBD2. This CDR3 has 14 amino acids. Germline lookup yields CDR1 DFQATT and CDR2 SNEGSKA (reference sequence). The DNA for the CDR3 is TGCAGTGCTGGAGAATTAGCGGGGCCCTACGAGCAGTACTTC. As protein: CSAGELAGPYEQYF.

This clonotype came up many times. The CDR3, as DNA: TGTGCCAGCAGCCTCGTGGGTGCTAGCACAGATACGCAGTATTTT. It yields the protein CASSLVGASTDTQYF. This chain joins TRBV12-3 or TRBV12-4 and TRBJ2-3; D gene uncertain. Between the trimmed V and J ends, which lost 6 bases and 0 bases, there was a span of 13 bases. The CDR3 length is 15 residues.

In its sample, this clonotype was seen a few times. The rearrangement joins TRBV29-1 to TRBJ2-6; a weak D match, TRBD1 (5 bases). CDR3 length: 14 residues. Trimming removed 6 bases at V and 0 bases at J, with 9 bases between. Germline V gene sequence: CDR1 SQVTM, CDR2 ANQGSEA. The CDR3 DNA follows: TGCAGCGTCCGACAGAGCTCTGGGGCCAACGTCCTGACTTTC. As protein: CSVRQSSGANVLTF.

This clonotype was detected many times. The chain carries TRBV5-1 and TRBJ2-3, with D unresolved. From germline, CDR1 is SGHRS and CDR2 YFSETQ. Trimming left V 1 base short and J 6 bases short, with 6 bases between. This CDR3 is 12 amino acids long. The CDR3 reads CASSLTWDTQYF. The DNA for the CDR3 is TGCGCCAGCAGCTTGACATGGGATACGCAGTATTTT.

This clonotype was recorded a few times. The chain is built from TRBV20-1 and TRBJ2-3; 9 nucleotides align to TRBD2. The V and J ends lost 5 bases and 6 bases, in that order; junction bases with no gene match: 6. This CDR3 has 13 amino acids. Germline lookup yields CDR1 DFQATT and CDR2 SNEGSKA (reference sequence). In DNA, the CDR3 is TGCAGTGCTCCCGGGACTAGCATGGATACGCAGTATTTT. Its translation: CSAPGTSMDTQYF.

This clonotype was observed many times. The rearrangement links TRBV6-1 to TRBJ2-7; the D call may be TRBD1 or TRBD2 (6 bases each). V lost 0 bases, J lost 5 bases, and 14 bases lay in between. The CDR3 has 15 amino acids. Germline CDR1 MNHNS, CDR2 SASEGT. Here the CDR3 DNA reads TGTGCCAGCAGTGAAGCACTAGCAAAGGGGGACGAGCAGTACTTC. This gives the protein CASSEALAKGDEQYF.

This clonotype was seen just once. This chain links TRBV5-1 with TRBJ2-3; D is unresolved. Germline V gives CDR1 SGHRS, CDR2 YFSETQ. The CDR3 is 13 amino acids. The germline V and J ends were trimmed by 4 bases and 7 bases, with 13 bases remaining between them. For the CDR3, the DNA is TGCGCCAGCAGCGACGGACCCCATTATACGCAGTATTTT. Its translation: CASSDGPHYTQYF.

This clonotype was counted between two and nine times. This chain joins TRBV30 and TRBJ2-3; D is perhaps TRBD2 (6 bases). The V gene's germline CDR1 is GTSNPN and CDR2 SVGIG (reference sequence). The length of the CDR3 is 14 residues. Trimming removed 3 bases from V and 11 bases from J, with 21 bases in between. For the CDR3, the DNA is TGTGCCTGGAGGATGAGGGGAGGAAGGGAGAGGCAGTATTTT. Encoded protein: CAWRMRGGRERQYF.

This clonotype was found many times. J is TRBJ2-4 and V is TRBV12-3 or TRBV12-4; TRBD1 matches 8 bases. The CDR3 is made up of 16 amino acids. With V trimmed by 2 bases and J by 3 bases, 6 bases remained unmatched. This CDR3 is CASSLNTGGSKNIQYF. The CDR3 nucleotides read TGTGCCAGCAGTTTAAACACAGGGGGAAGCAAAAACATTCAGTACTTC.

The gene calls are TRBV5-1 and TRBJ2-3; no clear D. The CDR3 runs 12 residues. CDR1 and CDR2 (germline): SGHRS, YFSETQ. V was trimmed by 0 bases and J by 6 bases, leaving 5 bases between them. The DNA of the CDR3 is TGCGCCAGCAGCTTGGTATCTGATACGCAGTATTTT. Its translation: CASSLVSDTQYF.

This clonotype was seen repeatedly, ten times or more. CDR3 loop: CASSLGGLDQPQHF. The CDR3 DNA reads as TGCGCCAGCAGCTTGGGGGGGCTTGATCAGCCCCAGCATTTT. The chain links TRBV5-1 to TRBJ1-5; tentative D call: TRBD1 (6 bases). Trimming took off 0 bases at V and 5 bases at J, with 9 bases between the two ends. From germline, CDR1 is SGHRS and CDR2 YFSETQ. CDR3 length equals 14 residues.

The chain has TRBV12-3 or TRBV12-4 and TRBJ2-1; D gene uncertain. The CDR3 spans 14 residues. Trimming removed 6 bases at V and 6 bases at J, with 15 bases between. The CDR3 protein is CASSLLSSGNEQFF. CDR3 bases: TGTGCCAGCAGCCTCCTATCTTCCGGCAATGAGCAGTTCTTC.

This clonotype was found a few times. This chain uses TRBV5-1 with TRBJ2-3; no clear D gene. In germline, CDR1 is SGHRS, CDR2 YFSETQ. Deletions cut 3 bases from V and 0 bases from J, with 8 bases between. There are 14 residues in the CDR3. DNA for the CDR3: TGCGCCAGCAGCTCCGCCGTCAGCACAGATACGCAGTATTTT. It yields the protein CASSSAVSTDTQYF. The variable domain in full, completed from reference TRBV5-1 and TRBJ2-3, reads KAGVTQTPRYLIKTRGQQVTLSCSPISGHRSVSWYQQTPGQGLQFLFEYFSETQRNKGNFPGRFSGRQFSNSRSEMNVSTLELGDSALYLCASSSAVSTDTQYFGPGTRLTVL.

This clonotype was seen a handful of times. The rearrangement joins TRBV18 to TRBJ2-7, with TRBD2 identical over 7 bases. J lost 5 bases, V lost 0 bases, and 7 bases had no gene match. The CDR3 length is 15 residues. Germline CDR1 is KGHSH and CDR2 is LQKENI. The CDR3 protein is CASSPPMPRENEQYF. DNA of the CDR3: TGTGCCAGCTCACCACCCATGCCGCGGGAGAACGAGCAGTACTTC. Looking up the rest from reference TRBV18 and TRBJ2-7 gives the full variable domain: NAGVMQNPRHLVRRRGQEARLRCSPMKGHSHVYWYRQLPEEGLKFMVYLQKENIIDESGMPKERFSAEFPKEGPSILRIQQVVRGDSAAYFCASSPPMPRENEQYFGPGTRLTVT.

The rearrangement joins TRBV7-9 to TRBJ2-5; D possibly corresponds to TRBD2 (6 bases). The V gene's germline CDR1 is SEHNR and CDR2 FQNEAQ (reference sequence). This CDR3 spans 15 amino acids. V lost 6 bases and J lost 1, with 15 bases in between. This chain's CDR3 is CASRWGAGAQETQYF. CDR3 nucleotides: TGTGCCAGCAGGTGGGGAGCGGGCGCCCAAGAGACCCAGTACTTC.

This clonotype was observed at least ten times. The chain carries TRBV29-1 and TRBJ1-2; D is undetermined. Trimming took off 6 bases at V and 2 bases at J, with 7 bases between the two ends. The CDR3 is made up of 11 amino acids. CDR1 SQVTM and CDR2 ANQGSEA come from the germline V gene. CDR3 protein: CSVAANYGYTF. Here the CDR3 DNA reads TGCAGCGTAGCAGCAAACTATGGCTACACCTTC.

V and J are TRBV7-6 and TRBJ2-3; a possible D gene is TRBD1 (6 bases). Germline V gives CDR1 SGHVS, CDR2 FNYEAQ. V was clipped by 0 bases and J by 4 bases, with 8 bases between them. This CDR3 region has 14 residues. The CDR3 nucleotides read TGTGCCAGCAGCTTAGCGGGGGCCCCAGATACGCAGTATTTT. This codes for CASSLAGAPDTQYF.